One T cell receptor beta chain is described in this entry. The antigen is unknown. The junction departs from germline at one end; a sequencing error may be responsible. Sequenced patients had shown CD8+CD57+ cell expansion by flow cytometry. The data derive from a study of CD8+CD57+ T cells in acquired aplastic anemia. About the study: Sorted CD4+ and CD8+ cells gave an average of around 3.3 ug of DNA.

General observations from the study: Overlapping CD8+ CDR3 repertoires of patients and controls contained some 27 shared sequences.

In germline, CDR1 is ENHRY, CDR2 SYGVKD. There are 12 residues in the CDR3. Profiling of TCR beta VDJ combinations and CDR3 sequences used genomic DNA as template. Via MiXCR, TCRdb re-called the reads, giving one row per CDR3 protein. The sample comprises hundreds of thousands of distinct CDR3 sequences, less than 60% of which are singletons, and just under 20% rests with the top ten. The sample taken for sequencing was sorted CD4+, CD8+, or CD8+CD57+ T cells (not recorded which) from PBMCs. The sequence came from a human donor with aplastic anemia. The chain links TRBV10-3 to TRBJ2-5; the D is unclear. Here the CDR3 DNA reads TGTGCCAGCAGTAGAAAGACCTACGAGCGGTACTTC. Its translation: CASSRKTYERYF.